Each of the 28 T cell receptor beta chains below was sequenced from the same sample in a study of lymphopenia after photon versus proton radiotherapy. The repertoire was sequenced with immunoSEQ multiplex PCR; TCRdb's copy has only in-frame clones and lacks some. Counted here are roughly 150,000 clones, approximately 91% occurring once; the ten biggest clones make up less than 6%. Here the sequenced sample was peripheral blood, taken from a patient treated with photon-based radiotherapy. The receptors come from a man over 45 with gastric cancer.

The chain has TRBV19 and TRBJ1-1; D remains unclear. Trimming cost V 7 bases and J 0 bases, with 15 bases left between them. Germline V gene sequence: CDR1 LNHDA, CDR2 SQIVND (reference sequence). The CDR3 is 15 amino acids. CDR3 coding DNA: TGTGCCAGTATCGACCTCAGAGATCTGAACACTGAAGCTTTCTTT. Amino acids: CASIDLRDLNTEAFF.

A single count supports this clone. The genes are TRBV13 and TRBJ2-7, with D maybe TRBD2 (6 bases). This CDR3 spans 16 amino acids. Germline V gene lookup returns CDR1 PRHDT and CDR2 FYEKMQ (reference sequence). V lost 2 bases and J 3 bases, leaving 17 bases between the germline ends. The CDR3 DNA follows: TGTGCCAGCAGCTTACGCAGGAGGGGACGGGACTACGAGCAGTACTTC. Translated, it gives CASSLRRRGRDYEQYF.

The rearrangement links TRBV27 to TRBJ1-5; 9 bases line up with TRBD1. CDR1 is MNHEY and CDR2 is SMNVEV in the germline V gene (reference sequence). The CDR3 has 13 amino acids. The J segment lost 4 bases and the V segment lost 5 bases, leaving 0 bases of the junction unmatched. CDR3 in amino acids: CASSDRGNQPQHF. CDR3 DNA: TGTGCCAGCAGTGACAGGGGGAATCAGCCCCAGCATTTT.

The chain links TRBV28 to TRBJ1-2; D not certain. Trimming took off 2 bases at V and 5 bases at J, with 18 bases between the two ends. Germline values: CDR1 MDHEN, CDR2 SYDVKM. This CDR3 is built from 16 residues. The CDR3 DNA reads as TGTGCCAGCAGTTTAGTAACGGGTCGAACCTCTTATGGCTACACCTTC. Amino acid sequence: CASSLVTGRTSYGYTF.

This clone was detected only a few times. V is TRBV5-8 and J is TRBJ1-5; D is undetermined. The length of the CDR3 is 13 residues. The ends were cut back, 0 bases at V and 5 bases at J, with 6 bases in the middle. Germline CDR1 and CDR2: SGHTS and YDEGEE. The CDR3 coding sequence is TGTGCCAGCAGCTTGGAGCCATATCAGCCCCAGCATTTT. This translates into CASSLEPYQPQHF.

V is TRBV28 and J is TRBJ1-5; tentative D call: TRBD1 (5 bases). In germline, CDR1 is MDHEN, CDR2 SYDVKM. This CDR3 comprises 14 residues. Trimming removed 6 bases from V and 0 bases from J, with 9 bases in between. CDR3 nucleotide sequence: TGTGCCAGCAGGACAGAGTATAGCAATCAGCCCCAGCATTTT. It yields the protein CASRTEYSNQPQHF.

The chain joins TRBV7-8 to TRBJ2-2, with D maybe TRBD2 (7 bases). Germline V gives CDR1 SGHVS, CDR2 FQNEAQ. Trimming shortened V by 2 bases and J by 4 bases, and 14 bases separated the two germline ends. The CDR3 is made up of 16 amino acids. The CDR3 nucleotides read TGTGCCAGCAGCTTACCACAGGGAGGGAGCACCGGGGAGCTGTTTTTT. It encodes CASSLPQGGSTGELFF.

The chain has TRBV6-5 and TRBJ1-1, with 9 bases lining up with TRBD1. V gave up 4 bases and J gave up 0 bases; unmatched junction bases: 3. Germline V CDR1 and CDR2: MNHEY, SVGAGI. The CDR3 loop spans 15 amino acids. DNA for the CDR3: TGTGCCAGCAGTTTCACAGGGGGCTTGAACACTGAAGCTTTCTTT. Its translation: CASSFTGGLNTEAFF.

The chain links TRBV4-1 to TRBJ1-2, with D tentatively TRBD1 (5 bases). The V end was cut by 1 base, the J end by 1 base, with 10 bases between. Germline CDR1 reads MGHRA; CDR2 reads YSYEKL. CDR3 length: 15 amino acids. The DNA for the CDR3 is TGCGCCAGCAGCCAAGTCCAGGGAGGTAACTATGGCTACACCTTC. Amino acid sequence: CASSQVQGGNYGYTF.

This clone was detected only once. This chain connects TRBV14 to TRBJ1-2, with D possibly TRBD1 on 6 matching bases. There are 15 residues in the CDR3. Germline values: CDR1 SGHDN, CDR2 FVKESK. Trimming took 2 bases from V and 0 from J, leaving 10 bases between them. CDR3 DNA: TGTGCCAGCAGCCAAACCCGGACAGCTAACTATGGCTACACCTTC. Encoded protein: CASSQTRTANYGYTF.

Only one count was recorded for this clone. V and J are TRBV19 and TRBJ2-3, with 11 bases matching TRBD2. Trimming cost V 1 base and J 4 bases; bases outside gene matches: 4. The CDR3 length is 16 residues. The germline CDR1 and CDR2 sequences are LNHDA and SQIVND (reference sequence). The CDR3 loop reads CASSIGSGRASDTQYF. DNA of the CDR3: TGTGCCAGTAGTATAGGTAGCGGGAGGGCCTCAGATACGCAGTATTTT.

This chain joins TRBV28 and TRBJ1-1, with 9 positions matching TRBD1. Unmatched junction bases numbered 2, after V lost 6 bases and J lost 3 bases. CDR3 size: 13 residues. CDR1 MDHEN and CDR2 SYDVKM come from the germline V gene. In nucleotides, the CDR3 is TGTGCCAGCAGGCGGACAGGGGACACTGAAGCTTTCTTT. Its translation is CASRRTGDTEAFF.

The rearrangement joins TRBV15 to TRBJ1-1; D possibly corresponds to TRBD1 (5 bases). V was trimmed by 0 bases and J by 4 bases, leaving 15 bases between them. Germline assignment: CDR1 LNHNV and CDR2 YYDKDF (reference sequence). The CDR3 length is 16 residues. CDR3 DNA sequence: TGTGCCACCAGCAGAGATCTTAAGGGGAGGAGCACTGAAGCTTTCTTT. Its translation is CATSRDLKGRSTEAFF.

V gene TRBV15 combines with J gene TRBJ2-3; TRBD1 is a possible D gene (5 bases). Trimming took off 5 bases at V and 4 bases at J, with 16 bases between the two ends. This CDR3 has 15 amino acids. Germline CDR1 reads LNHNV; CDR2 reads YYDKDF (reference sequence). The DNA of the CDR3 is TGTGCCACCAGCGGAGCCAGCAGGGTAGCAGATACGCAGTATTTT. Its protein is CATSGASRVADTQYF. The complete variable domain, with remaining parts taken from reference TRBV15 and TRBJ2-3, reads DAMVIQNPRYQVTQFGKPVTLSCSQTLNHNVMYWYQQKSSQAPKLLFHYYDKDFNNEADTPDNFQSRRPNTSFCFLDIRSPGLGDTAMYLCATSGASRVADTQYFGPGTRLTVL.

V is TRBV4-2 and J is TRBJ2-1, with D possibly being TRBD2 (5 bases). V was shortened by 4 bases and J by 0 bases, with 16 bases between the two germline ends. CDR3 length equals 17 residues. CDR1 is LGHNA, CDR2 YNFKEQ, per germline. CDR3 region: CASSPATTGNSYNEQFF. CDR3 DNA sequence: TGTGCCAGCAGCCCCGCGACGACCGGGAACTCCTACAATGAGCAGTTCTTC.

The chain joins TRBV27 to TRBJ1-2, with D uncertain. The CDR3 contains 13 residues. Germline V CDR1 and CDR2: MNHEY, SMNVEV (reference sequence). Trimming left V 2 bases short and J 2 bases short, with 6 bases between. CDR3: CASSLKGNYGYTF. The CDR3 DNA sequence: TGTGCCAGCAGTTTAAAGGGAAACTATGGCTACACCTTC.

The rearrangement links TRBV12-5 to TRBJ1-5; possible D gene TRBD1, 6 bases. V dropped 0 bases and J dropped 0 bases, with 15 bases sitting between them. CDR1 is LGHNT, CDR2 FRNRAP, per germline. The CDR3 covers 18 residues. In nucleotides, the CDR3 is TGTGCTAGTGGTTTGGTACTGACAGGAGATTATAGCAATCAGCCCCAGCATTTT. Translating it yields CASGLVLTGDYSNQPQHF.

CDR3 sequence reads: CASSPATGLYEQYF. The CDR3 DNA reads TGTGCCAGCAGTCCCGCGACAGGGTTGTACGAGCAGTACTTC. V is TRBV28 and J is TRBJ2-7, with 7 bases matching TRBD1. This CDR3 contains 14 residues. Germline V gives CDR1 MDHEN, CDR2 SYDVKM. J gave up 4 bases and V 5 bases, and 8 bases lay outside the gene matches.

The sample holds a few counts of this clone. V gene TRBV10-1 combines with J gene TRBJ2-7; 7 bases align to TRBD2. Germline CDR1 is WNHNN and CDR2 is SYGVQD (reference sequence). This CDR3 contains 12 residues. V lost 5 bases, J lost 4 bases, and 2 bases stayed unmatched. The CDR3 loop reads CASSPSGYEQYF. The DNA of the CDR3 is TGCGCCAGCAGTCCTAGCGGTTACGAGCAGTACTTC.

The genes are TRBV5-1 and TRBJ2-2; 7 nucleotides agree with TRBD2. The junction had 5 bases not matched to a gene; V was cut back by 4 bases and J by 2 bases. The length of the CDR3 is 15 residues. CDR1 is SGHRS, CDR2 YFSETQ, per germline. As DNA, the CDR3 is TGCGCCAGCAGCCAGAGCGGGACCAACACCGGGGAGCTGTTTTTT. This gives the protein CASSQSGTNTGELFF.

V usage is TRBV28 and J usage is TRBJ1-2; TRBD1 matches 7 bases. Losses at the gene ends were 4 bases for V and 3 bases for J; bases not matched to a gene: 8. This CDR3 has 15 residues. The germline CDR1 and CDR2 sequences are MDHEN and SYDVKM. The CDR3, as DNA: TGTGCCAGCAGTTCCCCCTCCGGGACAGACTATGGCTACACCTTC. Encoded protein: CASSSPSGTDYGYTF.

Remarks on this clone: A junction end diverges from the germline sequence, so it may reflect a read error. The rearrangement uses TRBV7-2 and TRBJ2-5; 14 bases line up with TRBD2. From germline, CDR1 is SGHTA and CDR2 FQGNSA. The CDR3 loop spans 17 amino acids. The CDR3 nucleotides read TGTGCCATCTCCAGACTAGCGGGAGGGCCTGGACAAGAGGCCCAGTACTTC. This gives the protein CAISRLAGGPGQEAQYF.

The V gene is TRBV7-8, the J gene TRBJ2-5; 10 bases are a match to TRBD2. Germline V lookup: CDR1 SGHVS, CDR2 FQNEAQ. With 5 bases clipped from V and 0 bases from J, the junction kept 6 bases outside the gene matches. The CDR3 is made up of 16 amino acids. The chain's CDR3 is CASSKREGKDQETQYF. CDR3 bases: TGTGCCAGCAGCAAGCGGGAGGGGAAGGACCAAGAGACCCAGTACTTC.

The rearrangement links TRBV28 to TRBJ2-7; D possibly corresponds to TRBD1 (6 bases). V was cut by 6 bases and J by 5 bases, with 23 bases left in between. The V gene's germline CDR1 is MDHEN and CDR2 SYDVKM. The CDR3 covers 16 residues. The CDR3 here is CASRLGGGGAGHEQYF. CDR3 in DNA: TGTGCCAGCAGATTAGGGGGTGGGGGAGCTGGCCACGAGCAGTACTTC. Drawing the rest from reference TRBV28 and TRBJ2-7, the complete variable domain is DVKVTQSSRYLVKRTGEKVFLECVQDMDHENMFWYRQDPGLGLRLIYFSYDVKMKEKGDIPEGYSVSREKKERFSLILESASTNQTSMYLCASRLGGGGAGHEQYFGPGTRLTVT.

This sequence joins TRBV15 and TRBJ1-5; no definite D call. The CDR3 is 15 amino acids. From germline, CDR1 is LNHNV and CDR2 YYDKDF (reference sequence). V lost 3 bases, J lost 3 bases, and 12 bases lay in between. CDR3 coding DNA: TGTGCCACCAGCAGGGCGGACGGATCCAATCAGCCCCAGCATTTT. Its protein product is CATSRADGSNQPQHF.

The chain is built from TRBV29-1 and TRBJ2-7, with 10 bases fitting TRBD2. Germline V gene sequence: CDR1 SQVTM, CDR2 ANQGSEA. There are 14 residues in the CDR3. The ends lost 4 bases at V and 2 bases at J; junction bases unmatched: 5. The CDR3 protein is CSVAEREGTYEQYF. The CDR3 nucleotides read TGCAGCGTTGCTGAGCGGGAGGGAACCTACGAGCAGTACTTC.

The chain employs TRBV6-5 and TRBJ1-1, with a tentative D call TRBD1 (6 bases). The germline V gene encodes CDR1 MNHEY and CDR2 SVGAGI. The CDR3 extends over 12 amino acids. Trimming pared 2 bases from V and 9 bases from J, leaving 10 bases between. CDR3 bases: TGTGCCAGCAGTTACGGGGGGGCTCAAGCTTTCTTT. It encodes CASSYGGAQAFF.

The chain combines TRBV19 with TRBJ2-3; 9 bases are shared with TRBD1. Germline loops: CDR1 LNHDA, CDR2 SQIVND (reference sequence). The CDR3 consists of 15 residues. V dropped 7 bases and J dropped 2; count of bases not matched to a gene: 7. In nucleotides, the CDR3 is TGTGCCAGTACCGACAGGGGGGCCTTCACAGATACGCAGTATTTT. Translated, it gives CASTDRGAFTDTQYF.